Listed here is a single T cell receptor (beta chain). This record belongs to a study of blood T cell repertoires in COVID-19. Ages ranged from about 18 to 100 years, with residence in some 25 US areas. Recovered participants had two consecutive negative NP/OP PCR tests, healthcare professional clearance, or symptom resolution. As processed by the authors: From reference gene primer amplification, estimates of nucleated cell counts were derived. Sequencing was performed with immunoSEQ multiplex PCR; in TCRdb, only in-frame clones are kept and a portion is missing. For V, J and clone size, that table is used; D and trimming come from the DNA. The table has 150,000 or so clones, under 85% seen once. The germline V gene encodes CDR1 SNHLY and CDR2 FYNNEI. The CDR3 consists of 14 residues. Unmatched junction bases numbered 10, after V lost 6 bases and J lost 8 bases.

The clonotype originates from a man between 50 and 59 years old who had recovered from COVID-19. This chain uses TRBV2 with TRBJ1-3; TRBD1 agrees at 7 bases. Input material: PBMCs or T cells enriched from blood (not recorded which). The CDR3 is CASRTNQGGDTIYF. Written as DNA, the CDR3 is TGTGCCAGCAGGACAAATCAGGGGGGTGACACCATATATTTT.